This T cell receptor beta chain was found in a study of CD8 T cells in Susac syndrome. Random hexamers were used to reverse transcribe about 0.5 to 1 ug of RNA. TCRdb reprocessed the immunoSEQ multiplex PCR reads via MiXCR and lists one record per CDR3 protein. This repertoire shows about 250,000 distinct CDR3 sequences, about 94% found once; its top ten account for roughly 0.072%. The clonotype was recovered from a human donor with multiple sclerosis. The sample was CD4+ T cells from PBMCs.

The CDR3 protein is CSLTGTGGSEQFF. CDR3 in DNA: TGCAGCTTAACCGGGACAGGGGGCAGTGAGCAGTTCTTC. This chain joins TRBV29-1 and TRBJ2-1, with 12 positions matching TRBD1. Germline CDR1 is SQVTM and CDR2 is ANQGSEA. Trimming at V came to 8 bases and at J to 9 bases, leaving 8 bases not matched to a gene. This CDR3 contains 13 residues.